A selection of T cell receptor beta chains follows, all from one sample in a study of blood T cells in healthy people across ages. Each CDR3 protein is one row after TCRdb ran MiXCR on the 5' RACE reads. In the table there are fewer than 1 million distinct CDR3 sequences, approximately 48% of which are singletons. Sequencing was performed on blood. The receptors derive from a man in his fifties or sixties in good health. Each CDR3 is given with its conserved first and last residue. Fields, in order: CDR3 protein, CDR3 DNA, clone size, V gene, J gene, D gene. A D gene is named only where the DNA matches it firmly. Some rows have no size entry. The others give once, few or many, or a class for an expanded clone.

CDR3: CASSLWKNEQFF
DNA: TGTGCCAGCAGCCTATGGAAAAATGAGCAGTTCTTC
size: many
V: TRBV12-3/TRBV12-4
J: TRBJ2-1
D: NA

CDR3: CSVDIRPGIGDSGNTIYF
DNA: TGCAGCGTTGATATCCGGCCGGGGATAGGCGACTCTGGAAACACCATATATTTT
size: NA
V: TRBV29-1
J: TRBJ1-3
D: NA

CDR3: CATAGLAGSRPDTQYF
DNA: TGTGCCACCGCTGGGCTAGCGGGGAGTCGCCCAGATACGCAGTATTTT
size: NA
V: TRBV19
J: TRBJ2-3
D: TRBD2

CDR3: CASSLEVGADTQYF
DNA: TGCGCCAGCAGCTTGGAGGTCGGTGCAGATACGCAGTATTTT
size: few
V: TRBV5-1
J: TRBJ2-3
D: NA

CDR3: CSARDSRDYYGYTF
DNA: TGCAGTGCTAGAGATAGCCGGGACTACTATGGCTACACCTTC
size: NA
V: TRBV20-1
J: TRBJ1-2
D: NA

CDR3: CASRQLSGAGNTQYF
DNA: TGCGCCAGCAGGCAACTAAGCGGGGCGGGGAATACGCAGTATTTT
size: NA
V: TRBV4-3
J: TRBJ2-3
D: TRBD2

CDR3: CASTPLRSTNEKLFF
DNA: TGTGCCAGCACCCCCTTACGTTCAACTAATGAAAAACTGTTTTTT
size: few
V: TRBV6-6
J: TRBJ1-4
D: NA

CDR3: CSAIGGEETQYF
DNA: TGCAGTGCTATCGGGGGGGAAGAGACCCAGTACTTC
size: NA
V: TRBV20-1
J: TRBJ2-5
D: TRBD2

CDR3: CSASLSLDTQYF
DNA: TGCAGTGCTAGTCTTAGCCTAGATACGCAGTATTTT
size: few
V: TRBV20-1
J: TRBJ2-3
D: NA

CDR3: CASNPPTGNTIYF
DNA: TGTGCCAGCAACCCCCCGACTGGAAACACCATATATTTT
size: few
V: TRBV7-9
J: TRBJ1-3
D: NA

CDR3: CASSWVVSGGGTDTQYF
DNA: TGTGCCAGCAGCTGGGTTGTAAGCGGGGGAGGCACAGATACGCAGTATTTT
size: few
V: TRBV7-2
J: TRBJ2-3
D: TRBD2

CDR3: CSARTGFHEQYF
DNA: TGCAGTGCTAGAACGGGGTTCCACGAGCAGTACTTC
size: NA
V: TRBV20-1
J: TRBJ2-7
D: NA

CDR3: CSAELTQTYNEQFF
DNA: TGCAGTGCGGAACTTACCCAAACTTACAATGAGCAGTTCTTC
size: few
V: TRBV20-1
J: TRBJ2-1
D: NA

CDR3: CSARNFNGAQYF
DNA: TGCAGTGCTAGGAATTTCAACGGGGCCCAGTACTTC
size: NA
V: TRBV20-1
J: TRBJ2-5
D: NA

CDR3: CASSAWRVSSYNEQYF
DNA: TGTGCCAGCAGTGCCTGGCGGGTGAGCTCCTACAATGAGCAGTACTTC
size: once
V: TRBV12-3/TRBV12-4
J: TRBJ2-7
D: NA

CDR3: CSARDLNRGADIQYF
DNA: TGCAGTGCCCGAGACTTAAACAGGGGGGCGGACATTCAGTACTTC
size: NA
V: TRBV20-1
J: TRBJ2-4
D: TRBD1

CDR3: CASSQDPAGAKNIQYF
DNA: TGTGCCAGCAGCCAAGACCCCGCAGGGGCCAAAAACATTCAGTACTTC
size: few
V: TRBV3-1
J: TRBJ2-4
D: NA

CDR3: CASTDSTEAFF
DNA: TGTGCCAGCACCGACAGTACTGAAGCTTTCTTT
size: NA
V: TRBV28
J: TRBJ1-1
D: NA

CDR3: CSATLRAGATYEQYF
DNA: TGCAGTGCTACCCTCAGAGCGGGGGCGACCTACGAGCAGTACTTC
size: NA
V: TRBV20-1
J: TRBJ2-7
D: TRBD2

CDR3: CASRFGQEPGNEQYF
DNA: TGCGCCAGCAGATTCGGACAGGAGCCGGGGAACGAGCAGTACTTC
size: NA
V: TRBV5-1
J: TRBJ2-7
D: TRBD1

CDR3: CASSSTVRQFF
DNA: TGTGCCAGCAGTTCAACTGTTAGGCAGTTCTTC
size: NA
V: TRBV12-3/TRBV12-4
J: TRBJ2-1
D: NA

CDR3: CASSGQGGTEAFF
DNA: TGTGCCAGCAGCGGGCAGGGAGGCACTGAAGCTTTCTTT
size: NA
V: TRBV11-2
J: TRBJ1-1
D: NA

CDR3: CASSTLRPIAGDTIAKNIQYF
DNA: TGTGCCTCCAGCACCTTGCGGCCAATAGCGGGGGACACCATAGCCAAAAACATTCAGTACTTC
size: NA
V: TRBV15
J: TRBJ2-4
D: TRBD2

CDR3: CASSLSQNTYEQYF
DNA: TGTGCCAGCAGCTTAAGCCAGAACACTTACGAGCAGTACTTC
size: few
V: TRBV7-9
J: TRBJ2-7
D: NA

CDR3: CASKPISGAAGYTF
DNA: TGTGCCAGCAAACCAATCTCAGGGGCGGCTGGCTACACCTTC
size: NA
V: TRBV27
J: TRBJ1-2
D: NA

CDR3: CASGGYSSTDTQYF
DNA: TGTGCCAGCGGAGGATATTCTAGCACAGATACGCAGTATTTT
size: NA
V: TRBV7-8
J: TRBJ2-3
D: NA

CDR3: CASSGNRDAFPYERYF
DNA: TGTGCCAGCAGTGGTAACAGGGATGCCTTCCCCTACGAGCGGTACTTC
size: NA
V: TRBV6-1
J: TRBJ2-7
D: NA

CDR3: CSARRDSSYEQYF
DNA: TGCAGTGCTAGACGGGACAGCTCCTACGAGCAGTACTTC
size: many
V: TRBV20-1
J: TRBJ2-7
D: TRBD1

CDR3: CSASPRLGYGYTF
DNA: TGCAGTGCTTCCCCCAGGTTGGGCTATGGCTACACCTTC
size: NA
V: TRBV20-1
J: TRBJ1-2
D: NA

CDR3: CASSRSRDTDTQYF
DNA: TGCGCCAGCAGTAGGAGCCGAGACACAGATACGCAGTATTTT
size: NA
V: TRBV5-1
J: TRBJ2-3
D: NA

CDR3: CASSATGGDTQYF
DNA: TGTGCCAGCTCAGCAACAGGGGGAGATACGCAGTATTTT
size: NA
V: TRBV18
J: TRBJ2-3
D: TRBD1

CDR3: CASERQRLNTEAFF
DNA: TGTGCCAGCGAGCGACAGCGGCTGAACACTGAAGCTTTCTTT
size: once
V: TRBV2
J: TRBJ1-1
D: NA

CDR3: CAGRAGLGGGLQETQYF
DNA: TGTGCCGGCAGGGCAGGGCTTGGCGGGGGGCTTCAAGAGACCCAGTACTTC
size: NA
V: TRBV12-3/TRBV12-4
J: TRBJ2-5
D: TRBD2

CDR3: CSVSGIAGYEQYF
DNA: TGCAGCGTCTCCGGCATTGCGGGTTACGAGCAGTACTTC
size: NA
V: TRBV29-1
J: TRBJ2-7
D: NA

CDR3: CASSLSGVNPYNEQFF
DNA: TGTGCCAGCAGTTTATCGGGGGTTAATCCCTACAATGAGCAGTTCTTC
size: NA
V: TRBV6-6
J: TRBJ2-1
D: NA

CDR3: CAISESGRGADTQYF
DNA: TGTGCCATCAGTGAGTCGGGAAGGGGGGCAGATACGCAGTATTTT
size: NA
V: TRBV10-3
J: TRBJ2-3
D: NA

CDR3: CASSAGLHSTDTQYF
DNA: TGTGCCAGCAGTGCGGGACTCCATAGCACAGATACGCAGTATTTT
size: NA
V: TRBV2
J: TRBJ2-3
D: NA

CDR3: CASSESTSLAGYYEQYF
DNA: TGCGCCAGCAGTGAGTCGACCAGCCTAGCGGGTTACTACGAGCAGTACTTC
size: NA
V: TRBV10-2
J: TRBJ2-7
D: TRBD2

CDR3: CASSEGASNTEAFF
DNA: TGTGCCAGCAGTGAAGGAGCCAGCAACACTGAAGCTTTCTTT
size: NA
V: TRBV6-1
J: TRBJ1-1
D: NA

CDR3: CASSLPGDRFNYGYTF
DNA: TGTGCCAGCAGTCTCCCCGGGGACAGATTTAACTATGGCTACACCTTC
size: NA
V: TRBV6-1
J: TRBJ1-2
D: TRBD1

CDR3: CASSTQTGDFGYTF
DNA: TGTGCCAGCAGCACCCAGACAGGGGACTTTGGCTACACCTTC
size: NA
V: TRBV9
J: TRBJ1-2
D: TRBD1

CDR3: CASSEKPRYEQYF
DNA: TGTGCCAGCAGTGAAAAACCCAGATACGAGCAGTACTTC
size: few
V: TRBV6-1
J: TRBJ2-7
D: NA

CDR3: CSARVNGAWVDTQYF
DNA: TGCAGTGCTAGAGTTAATGGAGCGTGGGTAGATACGCAGTATTTT
size: few
V: TRBV20-1
J: TRBJ2-3
D: NA

CDR3: CASSAPPGFYNEQFF
DNA: TGTGCCAGCAGCGCCCCCCCCGGCTTCTACAATGAGCAGTTCTTC
size: NA
V: TRBV9
J: TRBJ2-1
D: NA

CDR3: CASSPALALTYNEQYF
DNA: TGTGCCAGCAGCCCCGCGCTAGCGCTGACCTACAATGAGCAGTACTTC
size: NA
V: TRBV7-2
J: TRBJ2-7
D: NA

CDR3: CASSLDRACEQYF
DNA: TGCGCCAGCAGCCTCGACAGGGCGTGCGAGCAGTACTTC
size: NA
V: TRBV4-3
J: TRBJ2-7
D: TRBD1

CDR3: CSVLGAAGGTEQFF
DNA: TGCAGCGTTCTCGGGGCAGCGGGGGGGACGGAGCAGTTCTTC
size: once
V: TRBV29-1
J: TRBJ2-1
D: TRBD2

CDR3: CSARDPTGHTQYF
DNA: TGCAGTGCTAGAGACCCGACGGGGCATACGCAGTATTTT
size: NA
V: TRBV20-1
J: TRBJ2-3
D: NA

CDR3: CATSHGGTNTGELFF
DNA: TGTGCCACCAGCCACGGGGGAACGAACACCGGGGAGCTGTTTTTT
size: NA
V: TRBV15
J: TRBJ2-2
D: NA

CDR3: CSAREVSGAHNEQFF
DNA: TGCAGTGCTAGAGAAGTTAGCGGGGCACACAATGAGCAGTTCTTC
size: once
V: TRBV20-1
J: TRBJ2-1
D: TRBD2

CDR3: CASNGLDTYEQYF
DNA: TGTGCCAGCAATGGACTAGACACCTACGAGCAGTACTTC
size: few
V: TRBV6-2/TRBV6-3
J: TRBJ2-7
D: TRBD2

CDR3: CSVEIGGGTEAFF
DNA: TGCAGCGTTGAAATCGGGGGGGGCACTGAAGCTTTCTTT
size: NA
V: TRBV29-1
J: TRBJ1-1
D: NA

CDR3: CASSSPGMGSFF
DNA: TGTGCCAGCAGTTCGCCGGGCATGGGGTCGTTCTTC
size: NA
V: TRBV6-5
J: TRBJ2-1
D: NA

CDR3: CASSLSTGVPQPQHF
DNA: TGTGCCAGCAGCTTGTCAACAGGGGTTCCTCAGCCCCAGCATTTT
size: NA
V: TRBV5-5
J: TRBJ1-5
D: TRBD1

CDR3: CASSKLAGGTGELFF
DNA: TGTGCCAGCAGCAAACTAGCGGGGGGCACCGGGGAGCTGTTTTTT
size: few
V: TRBV11-1
J: TRBJ2-2
D: TRBD2

CDR3: CASSVQGSGGGLNEQFF
DNA: TGTGCCAGCAGCGTTCAGGGTAGCGGGGGAGGTCTCAATGAGCAGTTCTTC
size: NA
V: TRBV9
J: TRBJ2-1
D: TRBD2